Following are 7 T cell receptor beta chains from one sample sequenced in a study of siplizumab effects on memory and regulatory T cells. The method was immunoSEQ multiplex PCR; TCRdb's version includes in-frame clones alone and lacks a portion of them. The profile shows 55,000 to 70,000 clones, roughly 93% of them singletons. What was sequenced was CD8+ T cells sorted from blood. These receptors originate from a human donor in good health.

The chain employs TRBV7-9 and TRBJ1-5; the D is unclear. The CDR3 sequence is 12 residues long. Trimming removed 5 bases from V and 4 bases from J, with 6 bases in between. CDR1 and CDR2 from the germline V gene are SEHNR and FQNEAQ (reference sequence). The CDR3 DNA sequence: TGTGCCAGCAGCCACCCTAATCAGCCCCAGCATTTT. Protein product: CASSHPNQPQHF.

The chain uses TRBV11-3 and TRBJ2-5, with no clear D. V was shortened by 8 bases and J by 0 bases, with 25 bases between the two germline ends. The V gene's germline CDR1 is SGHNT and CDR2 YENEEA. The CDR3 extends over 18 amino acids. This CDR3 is CASAAMWDPFEYQETQYF. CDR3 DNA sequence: TGTGCCAGCGCGGCCATGTGGGATCCGTTCGAGTACCAAGAGACCCAGTACTTC.

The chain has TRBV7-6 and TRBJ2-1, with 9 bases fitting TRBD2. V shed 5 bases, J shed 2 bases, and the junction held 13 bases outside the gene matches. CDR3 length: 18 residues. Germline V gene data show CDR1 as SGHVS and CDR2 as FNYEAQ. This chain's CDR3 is CASSPYAPLAGAYNEQFF. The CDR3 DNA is TGTGCCAGCAGCCCCTACGCTCCTTTAGCGGGAGCCTACAATGAGCAGTTCTTC. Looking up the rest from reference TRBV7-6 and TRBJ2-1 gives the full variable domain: GAGVSQSPRYKVTKRGQDVALRCDPISGHVSLYWYRQALGQGPEFLTYFNYEAQQDKSGLPNDRFSAERPEGSISTLTIQRTEQRDSAMYRCASSPYAPLAGAYNEQFFGPGTRLTVL.

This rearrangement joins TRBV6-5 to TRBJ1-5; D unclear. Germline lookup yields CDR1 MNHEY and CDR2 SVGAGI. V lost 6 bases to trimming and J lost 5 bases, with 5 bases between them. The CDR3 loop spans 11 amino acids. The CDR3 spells CASRPYQPQHF. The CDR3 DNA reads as TGTGCCAGCAGGCCTTATCAGCCCCAGCATTTT.

This CDR3 reads CAIIPGGREDYAGGWVTDTQYF. The CDR3 DNA reads as TGCGCCATCATCCCGGGGGGCAGGGAGGACTACGCCGGAGGTTGGGTCACAGATACGCAGTATTTT. This rearrangement joins TRBV10-1 to TRBJ2-3, with a weak D call TRBD2 (7 bases). Germline CDR1 WNHNN, CDR2 SYGVQD (reference sequence). This CDR3 comprises 22 residues. V lost 10 bases and J lost 2, with 40 bases in between.

The CDR3 DNA follows: TGTGCCAGCAGTTTCGGGGGGTACCCTAACTATGGCTACACCTTC. It encodes CASSFGGYPNYGYTF. The V call is TRBV27, the J call TRBJ1-2; weak D call: TRBD1 (5 bases). The CDR3 contains 15 residues. V was clipped by 3 bases and J by 0 bases, with 11 bases between them. The germline CDR1 and CDR2 sequences are MNHEY and SMNVEV (reference sequence).

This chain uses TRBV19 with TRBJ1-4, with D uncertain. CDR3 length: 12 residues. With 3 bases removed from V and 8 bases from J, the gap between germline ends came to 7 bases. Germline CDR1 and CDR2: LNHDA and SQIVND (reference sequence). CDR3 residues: CASSMAEEKLFF. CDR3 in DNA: TGTGCCAGTAGTATGGCGGAGGAAAAACTGTTTTTT.